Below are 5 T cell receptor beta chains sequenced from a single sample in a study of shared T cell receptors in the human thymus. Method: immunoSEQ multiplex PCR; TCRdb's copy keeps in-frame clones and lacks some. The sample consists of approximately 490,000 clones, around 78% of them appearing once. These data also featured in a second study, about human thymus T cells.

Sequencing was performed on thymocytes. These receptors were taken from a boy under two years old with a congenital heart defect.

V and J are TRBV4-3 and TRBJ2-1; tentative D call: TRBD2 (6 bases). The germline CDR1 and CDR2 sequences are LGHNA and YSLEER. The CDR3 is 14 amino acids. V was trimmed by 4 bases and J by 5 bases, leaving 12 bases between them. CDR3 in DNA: TGCGCCAGCAGCCTTAGCGGCAGAAACAATGAGCAGTTCTTC. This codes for CASSLSGRNNEQFF.

The CDR3 spells CASSAGKGVAGVCEQYF. CDR3 in DNA: TGTGCCAGCAGCGCCGGAAAGGGGGTAGCGGGAGTCTGCGAGCAGTACTTC. The genes are TRBV28 and TRBJ2-7; TRBD2 matches at 9 bases. Trimming took 6 bases from V and 6 from J; bases not matched to a gene: 18. The germline CDR1 and CDR2 sequences are MDHEN and SYDVKM. The length of the CDR3 is 17 residues.

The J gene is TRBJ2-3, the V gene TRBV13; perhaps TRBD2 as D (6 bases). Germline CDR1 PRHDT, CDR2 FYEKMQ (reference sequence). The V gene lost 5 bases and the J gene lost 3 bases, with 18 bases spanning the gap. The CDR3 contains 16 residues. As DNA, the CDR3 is TGTGCCAGCAGCCTCCCGGGACTGGCGACGACAGATACGCAGTATTTT. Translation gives CASSLPGLATTDTQYF.

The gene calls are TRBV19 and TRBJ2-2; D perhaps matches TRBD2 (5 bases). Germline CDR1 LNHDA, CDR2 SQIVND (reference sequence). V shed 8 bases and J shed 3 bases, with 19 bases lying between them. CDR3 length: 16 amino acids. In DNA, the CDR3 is TGTGCCAGTCGTAACCCGCCTTGGGGAGACACCGGGGAGCTGTTTTTT. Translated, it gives CASRNPPWGDTGELFF.

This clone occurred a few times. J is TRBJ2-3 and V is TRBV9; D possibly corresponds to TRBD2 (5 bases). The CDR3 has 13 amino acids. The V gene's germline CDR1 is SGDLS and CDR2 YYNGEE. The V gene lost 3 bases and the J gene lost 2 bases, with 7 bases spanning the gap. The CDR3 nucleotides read TGTGCCAGCAGCGAAGCGGACACAGATACGCAGTATTTT. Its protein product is CASSEADTDTQYF. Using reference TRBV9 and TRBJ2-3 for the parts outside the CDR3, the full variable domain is DSGVTQTPKHLITATGQRVTLRCSPRSGDLSVYWYQQSLDQGLQFLIQYYNGEERAKGNILERFSAQQFPDLHSELNLSSLELGDSALYFCASSEADTDTQYFGPGTRLTVL.